The T cell receptor beta chain described here comes from a study of blood T cell repertoires in COVID-19. The overall study: There were acute and convalescent COVID-19 samples, and they came from the United States, Italy and Spain. Nucleic acid was either cDNA or gDNA, and it came from T cells, B-cell-depleted T cells, or PBMCs.

Per the study methods: Amplification of reference gene primers provided the estimated nucleated cell counts. The assay was immunoSEQ multiplex PCR, and TCRdb's table has in-frame clones only and misses some. The D gene and trimming were derived from the DNA, and the V and J assignments and clone size from that table. The table has roughly 250,000 clones, approximately 85% seen once. This clonotype was obtained from a human donor with COVID-19, enrolled during active disease. The donor label of this sample is uncertain. Input material: peripheral blood.

The CDR3 sequence: CASSLAERIRQYF. The DNA for the CDR3 is TGTGCCAGCAGTTTAGCAGAGAGGATCCGGCAGTACTTC. This chain joins TRBV12-3 or TRBV12-4 and TRBJ2-7; the D is unclear. V lost 0 bases, J lost 9 bases, and 12 bases lay in between. The CDR3 contains 13 residues.